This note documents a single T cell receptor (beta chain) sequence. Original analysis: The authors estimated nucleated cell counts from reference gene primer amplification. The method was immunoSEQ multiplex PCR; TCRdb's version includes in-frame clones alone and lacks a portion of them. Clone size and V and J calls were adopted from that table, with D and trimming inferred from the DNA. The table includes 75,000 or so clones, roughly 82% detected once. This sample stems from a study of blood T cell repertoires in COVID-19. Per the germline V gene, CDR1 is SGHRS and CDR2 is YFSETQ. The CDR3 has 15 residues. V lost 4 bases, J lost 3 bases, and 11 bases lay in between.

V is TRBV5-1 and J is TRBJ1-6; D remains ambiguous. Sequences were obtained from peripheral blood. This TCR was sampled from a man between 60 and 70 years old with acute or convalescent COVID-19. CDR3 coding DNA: TGCGCCAGCAGCCCGGGAAACTACTATAATTCACCCCTCCACTTT. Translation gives CASSPGNYYNSPLHF.